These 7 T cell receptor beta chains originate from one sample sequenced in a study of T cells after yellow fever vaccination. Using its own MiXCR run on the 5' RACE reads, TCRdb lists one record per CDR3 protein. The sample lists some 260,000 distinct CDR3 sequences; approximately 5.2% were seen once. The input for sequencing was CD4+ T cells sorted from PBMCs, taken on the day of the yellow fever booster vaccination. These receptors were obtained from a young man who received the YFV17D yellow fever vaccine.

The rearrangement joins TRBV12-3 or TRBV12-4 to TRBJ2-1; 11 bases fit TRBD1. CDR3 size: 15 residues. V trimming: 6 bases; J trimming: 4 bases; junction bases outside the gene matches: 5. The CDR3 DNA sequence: TGTGCCAGCAGAGGGACAGGGGGATCGTACAATGAGCAGTTCTTC. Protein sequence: CASRGTGGSYNEQFF.

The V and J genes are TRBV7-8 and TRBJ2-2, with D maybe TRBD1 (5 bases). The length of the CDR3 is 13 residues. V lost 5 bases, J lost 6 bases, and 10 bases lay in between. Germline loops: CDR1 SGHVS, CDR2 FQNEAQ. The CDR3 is CASSTRVPGELFF. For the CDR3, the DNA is TGTGCCAGCAGCACCAGGGTACCCGGGGAGCTGTTTTTT.

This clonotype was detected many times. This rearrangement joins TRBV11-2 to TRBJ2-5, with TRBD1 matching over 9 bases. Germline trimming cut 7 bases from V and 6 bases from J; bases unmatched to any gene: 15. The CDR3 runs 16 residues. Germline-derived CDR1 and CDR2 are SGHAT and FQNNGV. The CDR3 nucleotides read TGTGCCAGCACCCCCTTCCGGGACAGGGTGATCAAGACCCAGTACTTC. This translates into CASTPFRDRVIKTQYF.

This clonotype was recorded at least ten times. The CDR3 DNA reads as TGTGCCAGCAGTGATCTCGGGGGCGCAGGAGATACGCAGTATTTT. It is translated as CASSDLGGAGDTQYF. This sequence joins TRBV27 and TRBJ2-3; D tentatively fits TRBD1 or TRBD2 (6 bases each). Germline loops: CDR1 MNHEY, CDR2 SMNVEV (reference sequence). Between the trimmed V and J ends, which lost 5 bases and 5 bases, there was a span of 17 bases. The CDR3 consists of 15 residues.

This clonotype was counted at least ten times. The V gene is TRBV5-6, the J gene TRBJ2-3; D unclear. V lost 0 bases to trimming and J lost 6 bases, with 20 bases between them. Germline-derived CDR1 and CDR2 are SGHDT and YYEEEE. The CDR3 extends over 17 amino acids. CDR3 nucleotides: TGTGCCAGCAGCTTGGTTGGTACTTCCGATCGCTACGATACGCAGTATTTT. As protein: CASSLVGTSDRYDTQYF.

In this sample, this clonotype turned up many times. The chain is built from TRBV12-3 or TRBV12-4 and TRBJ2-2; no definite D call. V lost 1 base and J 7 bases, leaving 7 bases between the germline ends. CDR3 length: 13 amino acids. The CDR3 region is CASSLGVVGELFF. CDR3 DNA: TGTGCCAGCAGTTTAGGAGTGGTCGGGGAGCTGTTTTTT.

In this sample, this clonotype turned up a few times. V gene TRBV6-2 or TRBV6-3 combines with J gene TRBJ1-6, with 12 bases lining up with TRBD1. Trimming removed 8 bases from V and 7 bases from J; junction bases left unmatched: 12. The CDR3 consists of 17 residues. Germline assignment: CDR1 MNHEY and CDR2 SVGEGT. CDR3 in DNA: TGTGCCAGCCGGGGGACAGGGGGCCTTTTTCGGAATTCACCCCTCCACTTT. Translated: CASRGTGGLFRNSPLHF.